This is a list of T cell receptor beta chains from one sample in a study of cytomegalovirus exposure and HLA in healthy donors. Profiling relied on immunoSEQ multiplex PCR, and the TCRdb table lists in-frame clones only, not all of them. The table lists some 85,000 clones, about 79% of them singletons, with approximately 5.6% in the top ten. Sequenced material: PBMCs. All receptors derive from a young man in good health and CMV-seropositive. CDR3s include the opening cysteine and the closing phenylalanine or tryptophan. D genes are given only for firm matches. Where a row states a size, it is once, few, many or the class of an expanded clone; other rows omit it.

cdr3_nt cdr3_aa clone_size cdr3_length j_call v_call d_call
TGCACCAGCAGCCAAGGAAGCGGTAGCACAGATACGCAGTATTTT CTSSQGSGSTDTQYF - 15 TRBJ2-3 TRBV1 -
TGTGCCAGCAGCGTAGCGGCGGGAACAGATACGCAGTATTTT CASSVAAGTDTQYF - 14 TRBJ2-3 TRBV9 -
TGTGCCAGCAGCCTGGGGGGGAATTCCTACAATGAGCAGTTCTTC CASSLGGNSYNEQFF - 15 TRBJ2-1 TRBV9 TRBD2
TGTGCCAGCAGTGCCACAGGGTTAAATCAGCCCCAGCATTTT CASSATGLNQPQHF once 14 TRBJ1-5 TRBV6-5 -
TGTGCCAGCAAGCCGTCCGGACTAAATTACAATCAGCCCCAGCATTTT CASKPSGLNYNQPQHF - 16 TRBJ1-5 TRBV2 -
TGTGCCAGCAGTGAAATGGAGTCCAGCTATGGCTACACCTTC CASSEMESSYGYTF - 14 TRBJ1-2 TRBV2 -
TGTGCCACCAGCCTTGGCTCTGGGACAGGAATGTTACTTCCTGAAAAACTGTTTTTT CATSLGSGTGMLLPEKLFF - 19 TRBJ1-4 TRBV15 TRBD1
TGTGCCAGCAAGAAAAGGACAGAGAACACCGGGGAGCTGTTTTTT CASKKRTENTGELFF - 15 TRBJ2-2 TRBV6-1 -
TGTGCCAGCAGTTACTCGTCCCCCCGATACTCAGCTTTCTTT CASSYSSPRYSAFF - 14 TRBJ1-1 TRBV6-5 -
TGTGCCAGCGTTAGCGGGAGGGGAAACAATGAGCAGTTCTTC CASVSGRGNNEQFF - 14 TRBJ2-1 TRBV25-1 TRBD2
TGTGCCAGCAGTGGGTATCCAGCGGGAGTGCCAGATACGCAGTATTTT CASSGYPAGVPDTQYF - 16 TRBJ2-3 TRBV2 TRBD2
TGTGCCAGCAGTTACATGCAGGGGTCCACTGAAGCTTTCTTT CASSYMQGSTEAFF - 14 TRBJ1-1 TRBV6-5 -
TGTGCCACCAGCAGGGGACAGGGGGATGAGGCTGAAGCTTTCTTT CATSRGQGDEAEAFF once 15 TRBJ1-1 TRBV15 TRBD1
TGTGCCAGCAGCCCACAGCGGCCATACACAGATACGCAGTATTTT CASSPQRPYTDTQYF - 15 TRBJ2-3 TRBV11-2 -
TGTGCCATCAGTGAGACTAGCGGGAGTTTCGAGACCCAGTACTTC CAISETSGSFETQYF few 15 TRBJ2-5 TRBV10-3 TRBD2
TGTGCCAGCAGCGTCGGAGGACTAGCGGGAATTAATGAGCAGTTCTTC CASSVGGLAGINEQFF once 16 TRBJ2-1 TRBV9 TRBD2
TGTGCCAGCAGCTTAAGACTAGCGGGAGTAAGAGAGCAGTTCTTC CASSLRLAGVREQFF few 15 TRBJ2-1 TRBV7-3 TRBD2
TGTGCCAGCAGGGATATGAAGCCTAGCGGCGAGCAGTACTTC CASRDMKPSGEQYF - 14 TRBJ2-7 TRBV28 TRBD2
TGTGCCAGCAGCTCAACAGATACGCAGTATTTT CASSSTDTQYF - 11 TRBJ2-3 TRBV11-3 -
TGCGCCAGCAGCAAGGGACTAGCGGGAGAGCTCCTCTCCTACGAGCAGTACTTC CASSKGLAGELLSYEQYF - 18 TRBJ2-7 TRBV5-1 TRBD2
TGTGCCATCAGGAACGACGAGGGTCAGCCCCAGCATTTT CAIRNDEGQPQHF - 13 TRBJ1-5 TRBV10-3 -
TGTGCCAGCAGCTCGGGACAGGGCGGGGGGTACGAGCAGTACTTC CASSSGQGGGYEQYF - 15 TRBJ2-7 TRBV11-3 -
TGTGCCAGCAGCTCGGGACTAGCTTTCGAGCAGTACTTC CASSSGLAFEQYF - 13 TRBJ2-7 TRBV13 TRBD2
TGTGCCAGCAGTTTACAGGGTATGGGAAACACCATATATTTT CASSLQGMGNTIYF - 14 TRBJ1-3 TRBV28 -
TGCGCCAGCAGCCACTCCGGGACTAACAATGAGCAGTTCTTC CASSHSGTNNEQFF - 14 TRBJ2-1 TRBV5-1 TRBD2
TGCAGCGTCGGCGGGACTAGCGGGAGCTACGAGCAGTACTTC CSVGGTSGSYEQYF - 14 TRBJ2-7 TRBV29-1 TRBD2
TGTGCCAGCAGTTACTCGAGCAGGGACAATCAGCCCCAGCATTTT CASSYSSRDNQPQHF few 15 TRBJ1-5 TRBV6-6 -
TGTGCCAGCAGTGAAGTCTCCGGGAGCACAGATACGCAGTATTTT CASSEVSGSTDTQYF once 15 TRBJ2-3 TRBV6-1 -
TGTGCCACCAGCAGAGTCCCTTCCTACAATGAGCAGTTCTTC CATSRVPSYNEQFF - 14 TRBJ2-1 TRBV15 -
TGCGCCAGCAGCGTACAGGGAACTGAAGCTTTCTTT CASSVQGTEAFF - 12 TRBJ1-1 TRBV5-1 -